This entry is about one T cell receptor (beta chain). This clonotype was picked up many times. Its recognized antigen is unknown. Base quality data are lacking; no much larger clone is found one base away. The library was obtained by 5' RACE. The instrument was an Illumina HiSeq 2000. Template switching added a universal primer binding site, and the final cDNA carried a unique molecular identifier that allowed TCR cDNA molecules to be counted accurately. First-strand cDNA for TCR alpha and beta chains was synthesized from specific primers in the conserved constant-segment region. To control for contamination, every cDNA library was double barcoded, receiving both a SMART-Mk sample barcode and Illumina barcodes. TruSeq adapter sequences and Illumina sample barcodes were added in two successive PCR steps. Sequencing of the TCR alpha and beta cDNA libraries was done on the Illumina HiSeq platform using custom primers. Per the authors' processing: MiGEC processed the raw reads to extract unique molecular identifiers, while MiXCR was used to determine the CDR3 positions. For each individual, recombination models were inferred using an EM algorithm with the repgenHMM and IGoR tools. Shared clonotype analysis was performed with the tcR package in R, normalizing sharing by the product of cloneset sizes. To study raw recombination without the effects of thymic and clonal selection, out-of-frame nonproductive sequences were analyzed. TCRdb trimmed the raw reads at Q25, called clones with MiXCR and kept productive beta chains. Rows are unified per CDR3 protein, each entry keeping the most common DNA and genes. TCRdb assigned the V and J calls; the authors' analysis was not used. The sample contains more than 650,000 distinct CDR3 sequences, around 6% of them found a single time. The ten largest clones take up around 1.7% of the sample.

Every donor in the study was a healthy Caucasian. Three unrelated non-twin adults were also sequenced: a male aged 18 to 29, a male aged 50 to 60 and a female aged 50 to 60. Using Miltenyi CD45RO+ enrichment and human naive T-cell isolation kits, memory (CD45RO+) and naive T cells were isolated from PBMC. This sample is part of a study of identical twins (dated by TCRdb to 2016 to 2017). Regarding the study in general: To test whether fetal clonotypes persist, this study deep-sequenced TCR alpha and beta repertoires from monozygotic twins, from unrelated adults of various ages, and from cord blood. To rule out contamination, replicate twin experiments were performed at different times with different library preparation protocols.

The germline V gene (reference sequence) sets CDR1 to DFQATT and CDR2 to SNEGSKA. From V the trimming removes 5 bases and from J it removes 6 bases, while the gene matches leave 8 bases of the junction unaccounted for. There are 14 amino acids in the CDR3, from cysteine to phenylalanine inclusive. The DNA shown is the 42-base CDR3, in frame from base 1. Study-wide conclusions, independent of this receptor: A weaker excess of twin sharing was found in beta out-of-frame sequences because the signal-to-noise ratio was lowered by fewer shared sequences. Compared with coincidental sharing between unrelated individuals, out-of-frame TCR alpha sequences shared between twins had an excess of sequences with low generation probability. Fewer insertions were carried by abundant cord blood beta clonotypes; a weaker similar trend was observed in young adult naive repertoires, while no such trend was observed in memory repertoires. Invariant T cells such as MAIT and iNKT could partly confound zero-insertion analyses, although diverse VJ usage argued against such confounding for most clonotypes. Out-of-frame TCR alpha sharing in monozygotic twins was systematically underestimated by recombination models, whereas sharing between unrelated individuals was in agreement with the recombination models. Because the same donors could not be followed over many years, conclusions were based on cross-sectional statistical analysis.

The sequence links TRBV20-1 to TRBJ1-5, with TRBD1 identical over 9 junction bases. Sample: naive T cells sorted from blood. The sample's cell subset or site, from its label and the paper: cells isolated with a human naive T-cell isolation kit. This clonotype originated in a young man in good health. The nucleotide sequence is given as TGCAGTGCTCAGACGGGACAGGGTGGTCAGCCCCAGCATTTT. Translated, it gives CSAQTGQGGQPQHF.